This TCR beta chain was sequenced in a study of blood T cell repertoires in COVID-19 (dated by TCRdb to the early 2020s). Regarding the research as a whole: Samples covering the acute and convalescent phases of COVID-19 were provided by collaborators in the United States, Italy and Spain. The prospective study material was composed of cDNA or gDNA derived from T cells, B-cell-depleted T cells, or PBMCs. Subjects who had been exposed to COVID-19, were actively infected with it, or had recovered from it provided the deeply sampled blood TCRbeta repertoires that made up the dataset. The repertoires were released in a freely available public database meant as a resource for research on the immune response to SARS-CoV-2. Samples were obtained from the ongoing ImmuneRACE study (first 160 participants) and from roughly 1,300 subjects provided by 6 global collaborators. A de-identified subject ID, COVID-19 status, age in years and sex were almost always included in the sample metadata. Where HLA class I and class II types were available, the types were taken from metadata supplied by the sample provider, not from assay-based typing. What the authors observed across the whole study: Clinical and demographic metadata were provided uncurated, with the amount varying by source and participant.

Notes on this clone: Its antigen remains undetermined. Base qualities are not provided; no much larger clone lies one nucleotide away.

Collaborating institutions collected whole blood in K2EDTA tubes following their own protocols. For TCRbeta analysis, collaborators shipped samples in one of three forms: frozen whole blood, isolated PBMCs, or DNA extracted from either of those sample types. In the germline V gene, CDR1 corresponds to SGHAT and CDR2 to FQNNGV. V lost 1 base and J lost 4 bases; the stretch between them is 16 bases long. From the cysteine up to the phenylalanine, the CDR3 has a length of 16 residues. Of the read, only the CDR3 DNA is kept; its 48 bases are in frame from base 1. The immunoSEQ Assay, a bias-controlled multiplex PCR, was used to amplify TCRbeta CDR3 regions from genomic DNA. For the original study's pipeline: Within the assay, amplification of reference gene primers was used to estimate how many nucleated cells each sample contained. To quantify the absolute abundance of each unique TCRbeta CDR3 rearrangement, sequence reads were collapsed and filtered. For each sample, productive Simpson clonality was calculated by taking the square root of Simpson's diversity index across productive rearrangements. Here the immuneACCESS table is served through TCRdb, limited to in-frame sequences with V and J called. Missing clones are a known gap in these copies; in checked studies unresolved V genes cover under half, and the rest lacks a known reason. Clone size and the V and J calls come from that table; the DNA yielded D and trimming. The sample table records 100,000 to 150,000 clones; around 88% of these occur just once. The biggest ten clones account for 10% of the sample.

The source material was peripheral blood. This sequence was found in a man aged 45 to 65 with acute or convalescent COVID-19. Recombination connected TRBV11-2 to TRBJ1-2; TRBD1 is a possible D gene, resting on 5 matching bases. The nucleotides read TGTGCCAGCAGCTTAGGGCCGGGGGTTCTGACCTATGGCTACACCTTC. Its protein reads: CASSLGPGVLTYGYTF.